One and the same sample provided the 11 T cell receptor beta chains below, sequenced in a study of Graves' ophthalmopathy and Graves' hyperthyroidism. Amplification of the TCR beta CDR3 regions used RNA transcripts (as template). Amplification began with first-round RT-PCR using HTBI primers, then second-round multiplex PCR was performed. Via MiXCR, TCRdb re-called the multiplex PCR reads, giving one row per CDR3 protein. Seen here are more than 1,000,000 distinct CDR3 sequences, 36% observed once, and the top ten hold 11%. Material for sequencing was peripheral blood or thyroid tissue (not recorded which). All receptors derive from an adult man with Graves' hyperthyroidism.

The chain employs TRBV2 and TRBJ1-2, with D perhaps TRBD1 (5 bases). The germline gives CDR1 SNHLY, CDR2 FYNNEI. V lost 4 bases and J 3 bases, leaving 12 bases between the germline ends. This CDR3 spans 14 amino acids. The CDR3 coding sequence is TGTGCCAGCAGTGCAGGGACCCCTGACTATGGCTACACCTTC. Its protein product is CASSAGTPDYGYTF.

This sequence joins TRBV29-1 and TRBJ2-7, with D perhaps given as TRBD1 or TRBD2 (5 bases each). Trimming pared 8 bases from V and 6 bases from J, leaving 17 bases between. The germline V gene has CDR1 SQVTM and CDR2 ANQGSEA. The CDR3 spans 12 residues. The CDR3 reads CSILTGTGEQYF. The CDR3 DNA follows: TGCAGCATCCTAACCGGGACGGGCGAGCAGTACTTC.

The rearrangement uses TRBV10-3 and TRBJ2-2; TRBD2 is a possible D gene (5 bases). From germline, CDR1 is ENHRY and CDR2 SYGVKD. V was clipped by 3 bases and J by 4 bases, with 12 bases between them. The CDR3 totals 15 residues. Here the CDR3 reads CAISDAWTSTGELFF. The CDR3 bases are TGTGCCATCAGTGATGCCTGGACTTCCACCGGGGAGCTGTTTTTT.

The rearrangement joins TRBV10-3 to TRBJ1-1; 9 bases fit TRBD1. The CDR3 is 15 amino acids. Germline V gene data show CDR1 as ENHRY and CDR2 as SYGVKD. V gave up 0 bases and J gave up 4 bases; unmatched junction bases: 3. DNA of the CDR3: TGTGCCATCAGTGAGTCGAGGGACAGGGTCACTGAAGCTTTCTTT. Its translation is CAISESRDRVTEAFF.

V gene TRBV12-3 or TRBV12-4 combines with J gene TRBJ2-7; D may be TRBD2 (6 bases). The CDR3 runs to 17 residues. V gave up 4 bases and J gave up 0 bases, with 19 bases separating them. CDR3 sequence (DNA): TGTGCCAGCAGTTCATCGGAGAGCGGGCCGAGCTCCTACGAGCAGTACTTC. It translates to CASSSSESGPSSYEQYF.

This clonotype was seen a few times. The chain recombines TRBV28 with TRBJ2-7, with 7 bases that match TRBD1. This CDR3 is 15 amino acids long. Per germline, CDR1 MDHEN and CDR2 SYDVKM. V lost 2 bases, J lost 3 bases, and 7 bases stayed unmatched. The CDR3 DNA reads as TGTGCCAGCAGTTTAACAGGACAGGAGGACTACGAGCAGTACTTC. Encoded protein: CASSLTGQEDYEQYF.

The chain joins TRBV7-2 to TRBJ2-7, with TRBD1 matching 8 bases. The CDR3 is 16 amino acids. V lost 5 bases to trimming and J lost 0 bases; unmatched junction nucleotides: 9. The V gene's germline CDR1 is SGHTA and CDR2 FQGNSA. CDR3 protein: CASSEDRGALSYEQYF. DNA for the CDR3: TGTGCCAGCAGCGAAGACAGGGGCGCCCTCTCCTACGAGCAGTACTTC.

This chain links TRBV27 with TRBJ2-7; D uncertain. V lost 5 bases, J lost 4 bases, and 12 bases lay in between. This CDR3 is 13 amino acids long. Germline CDR1 is MNHEY and CDR2 is SMNVEV (reference sequence). CDR3 DNA sequence: TGTGCCAGCAGTCCCAATCAATTGTACGAGCAGTACTTC. It specifies CASSPNQLYEQYF.

This clonotype was seen ten or more times. The chain carries TRBV7-9 and TRBJ2-7; D is ambiguous. Trimming removed 5 bases at V and 3 bases at J, with 20 bases between. The CDR3 consists of 16 residues. Germline V gene sequence: CDR1 SEHNR, CDR2 FQNEAQ (reference sequence). The CDR3 nucleotides read TGTGCCAGCAGCCCCCTGGGTGGGGTGGCCCGCTACGAGCAGTACTTC. This translates into CASSPLGGVARYEQYF.

This clonotype has a count of ten or more. CDR3 nucleotide sequence: TGCGCCAGCAGCTTGGCCCCACAGGTGGGTCTCTGCGAGCAGTACTTC. It is translated as CASSLAPQVGLCEQYF. V usage is TRBV5-1 and J usage is TRBJ2-7; perhaps TRBD1 as D (5 bases). Trimming took off 0 bases at V and 6 bases at J, with 19 bases between the two ends. CDR3 length: 16 amino acids. Germline CDR1 and CDR2: SGHRS and YFSETQ.

The chain joins TRBV6-5 to TRBJ1-1; D might be TRBD1 (6 bases). The germline V gene encodes CDR1 MNHEY and CDR2 SVGAGI. Trimming removed 6 bases at V and 4 bases at J, with 18 bases between. The CDR3 contains 15 residues. The CDR3 region has the DNA TGTGCCAGCAGCACTAAAGACAGGCAGGGCACTGAAGCTTTCTTT. Translated: CASSTKDRQGTEAFF.